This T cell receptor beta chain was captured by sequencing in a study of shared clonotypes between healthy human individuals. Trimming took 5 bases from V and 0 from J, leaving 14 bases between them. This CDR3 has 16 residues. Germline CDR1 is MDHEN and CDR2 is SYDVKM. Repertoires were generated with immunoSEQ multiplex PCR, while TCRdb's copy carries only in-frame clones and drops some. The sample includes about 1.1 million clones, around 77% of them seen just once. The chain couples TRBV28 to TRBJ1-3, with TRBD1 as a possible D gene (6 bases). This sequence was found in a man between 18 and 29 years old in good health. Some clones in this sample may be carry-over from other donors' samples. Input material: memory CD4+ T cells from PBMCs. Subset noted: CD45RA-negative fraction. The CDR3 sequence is CASSPPGTLSGNTIYF. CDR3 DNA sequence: TGTGCCAGCAGTCCACCCGGGACACTCTCTGGAAACACCATATATTTT.